One sample yielded the 14 T cell receptor beta chains listed below, sequenced in a study of T-cell reconstitution after alpha-beta-depleted transplantation in children. Using unique molecular identifiers, the investigators prepared the TCRbeta library. TCRdb reprocessed the PCR reads via MiXCR and lists one record per CDR3 protein. The sample lists more than 85,000 distinct CDR3 sequences, around 10% occurring once. Sequencing was performed on PBMCs from the stem cell graft donor, taken from the stem cell graft. These receptors were taken from a human donor who donated a stem cell graft to a child with acute lymphoblastic leukemia.

This clonotype was seen repeatedly, ten times or more. The chain uses TRBV6-6 and TRBJ1-1; D unclear. This CDR3 has 13 amino acids. Between the trimmed V and J ends, which lost 4 bases and 6 bases, there was a span of 12 bases. In germline, CDR1 is MNHNY, CDR2 SVGAGI (reference sequence). The DNA for the CDR3 is TGTGCCAGCAGTTCTAGGCCCAACTCTGAAGCTTTCTTT. Protein product: CASSSRPNSEAFF.

This clonotype was seen more than once but under ten times. In DNA, the CDR3 is TGTGCCTGGAGTGGACTTGGCGAGCAGTACTTC. It specifies CAWSGLGEQYF. V gene TRBV30 combines with J gene TRBJ2-7; D gene uncertain. The V and J ends lost 1 base and 6 bases respectively, with 7 bases between them. The length of the CDR3 is 11 residues. Germline loops: CDR1 GTSNPN, CDR2 SVGIG (reference sequence).

In the case of this clonotype: A much larger clone lies one base from this, so it may be a read error. V is TRBV29-1 and J is TRBJ2-3; D is perhaps TRBD1 (5 bases). Germline V gene lookup returns CDR1 SQVTM and CDR2 ANQGSEA. The CDR3 has 11 amino acids. V dropped 8 bases and J dropped 6 bases, with 12 bases sitting between them. The CDR3 bases are TGCAGCAGCAGGGTAACGGATACGCAGTATTTT. Amino acids: CSSRVTDTQYF.

This clonotype was seen many times. The chain has TRBV6-9 and TRBJ1-2; D is unresolved. This CDR3 spans 9 amino acids. Germline lookup yields CDR1 MNHGY and CDR2 SVAAGI. V lost 8 bases and J lost 5, with 3 bases in between. The CDR3 protein is CASLYGYTF. The CDR3 region has the DNA TGTGCCAGCTTATATGGCTACACCTTC.

This clonotype was counted many times. This chain uses TRBV5-1 with TRBJ2-7; 9 bases agree with TRBD1. CDR1 is SGHRS, CDR2 YFSETQ, per germline. The CDR3 extends over 14 amino acids. With 4 bases clipped from V and 6 bases from J, the junction kept 8 bases outside the gene matches. The CDR3 DNA sequence: TGCGCCAGCAGCCCGGGGACAGGGTGGGCCGAGCAGTACTTC. Amino acid sequence: CASSPGTGWAEQYF.

This clonotype occurred a few times. The chain couples TRBV5-1 to TRBJ2-4; 7 positions match TRBD1. The V segment lost 0 bases and the J segment 12 bases; nucleotides outside the gene matches: 12. The CDR3 totals 15 residues. CDR1 is SGHRS and CDR2 is YFSETQ in the germline V gene. The CDR3 DNA reads TGCGCCAGCAGCTTGGCCAGTGGGGGAAGGGACAGTCAGTACTTC. Its translation is CASSLASGGRDSQYF.

This clonotype showed up just a few times. The rearrangement links TRBV18 to TRBJ1-3, with 9 bases identical to TRBD1. The CDR3 is 16 residues long. Germline trimming cut 2 bases from V and 4 bases from J; bases unmatched to any gene: 6. Germline CDR1 KGHSH, CDR2 LQKENI. The DNA for the CDR3 is TGTGCCAGCTCACCAGGCCGGACAGGGGCCGGAAACACCATATATTTT. Encoded protein: CASSPGRTGAGNTIYF.

This clonotype was seen ten or more times. This sequence joins TRBV29-1 and TRBJ2-2; a possible D gene is TRBD2 (5 bases). Germline assignment: CDR1 SQVTM and CDR2 ANQGSEA. The germline V and J ends were trimmed by 6 bases and 0 bases, with 8 bases remaining between them. This CDR3 has 13 amino acids. This CDR3 is CSVDYPNTGELFF. The CDR3, as DNA: TGCAGCGTCGACTACCCGAACACCGGGGAGCTGTTTTTT.

The gene calls are TRBV4-2 and TRBJ2-7; 7 bases line up with TRBD2. From germline, CDR1 is LGHNA and CDR2 YNFKEQ. This CDR3 is built from 16 residues. J was trimmed by 3 bases and V by 1 base; bases with no gene match: 9. CDR3 loop: CASSQVAASGNYEQYF. The CDR3 nucleotides are TGTGCCAGCAGCCAAGTCGCGGCTAGCGGCAACTACGAGCAGTACTTC.

This clonotype was recorded at least ten times. The J gene is TRBJ1-6, the V gene TRBV28; D remains unclear. CDR1 is MDHEN and CDR2 is SYDVKM in the germline V gene. V was clipped by 3 bases and J by 3 bases, with 6 bases between them. The CDR3 spans 14 residues. The CDR3 coding sequence is TGTGCCAGCAGTTTGTCCGTCTATAATTCACCCCTCCACTTT. Translation gives CASSLSVYNSPLHF. Variable domain in full (rest from reference TRBV28 and TRBJ1-6): DVKVTQSSRYLVKRTGEKVFLECVQDMDHENMFWYRQDPGLGLRLIYFSYDVKMKEKGDIPEGYSVSREKKERFSLILESASTNQTSMYLCASSLSVYNSPLHFGNGTRLTVT.

This clonotype was counted at least ten times. V usage is TRBV18 and J usage is TRBJ2-7; 9 bases fit TRBD1. The V gene end was trimmed by 0 bases and the J gene end by 0 bases; junction bases not matched to a gene: 0. From germline, CDR1 is KGHSH and CDR2 LQKENI. The CDR3 has 15 residues. CDR3 loop: CASSPPGQGSYEQYF. CDR3 coding DNA: TGTGCCAGCTCACCACCGGGACAGGGCTCCTACGAGCAGTACTTC.

There are many counts of this clonotype. The chain combines TRBV6-2 or TRBV6-3 with TRBJ1-2; no clear D gene. Germline loops: CDR1 MNHEY, CDR2 SVGEGT. This CDR3 has 13 residues. V lost 2 bases and J 3 bases, leaving 7 bases between the germline ends. For the CDR3, the DNA is TGTGCCAGCAGTTACGCCCGCGACTATGGCTACACCTTC. Protein sequence: CASSYARDYGYTF.

The chain links TRBV20-1 to TRBJ2-7; D possibly matches TRBD1 or TRBD2 (5 bases each). V lost 0 bases and J lost 3, with 12 bases in between. This CDR3 is 14 amino acids long. From germline, CDR1 is DFQATT and CDR2 SNEGSKA (reference sequence). CDR3: CSARDSGRGYEQYF. The CDR3 nucleotides are TGCAGTGCTAGAGACTCGGGACGAGGCTACGAGCAGTACTTC.

The V call is TRBV10-2, the J call TRBJ2-3; 10 nucleotides match TRBD2. The CDR3 loop spans 16 amino acids. After removal of 5 bases from V and 6 bases from J, the junction contained 11 bases not matched to a gene. In germline, CDR1 is WSHSY, CDR2 SAAADI. CDR3 coding DNA: TGCGCCAGCAGTCCAGGACTAGCGGTGGGTGGGGATACGCAGTATTTT. Residues: CASSPGLAVGGDTQYF.